The sequence of this T cell receptor (beta chain) was determined in a study of blood T cell repertoires in COVID-19. TCRdb keeps only in-frame clones here, not all; method: immunoSEQ multiplex PCR. This sample has some 160,000 clones; 80% to 90% occur once, and the top ten carry 2.5% to 3.5%. The CDR3 totals 15 residues. Trimming shortened V by 0 bases and J by 5 bases, and 14 bases separated the two germline ends. Germline-derived CDR1 and CDR2 are LGHNA and YNFKEQ. The sample taken for sequencing was peripheral blood. The sequence was collected from a woman aged 55-69 years with active COVID-19. The rearrangement links TRBV4-2 to TRBJ2-7, with D possibly matching TRBD2 (7 bases). CDR3: CASSQEEGGAHEQYF. CDR3 DNA sequence: TGTGCCAGCAGCCAAGAAGAGGGGGGGGCCCACGAGCAGTACTTC.